This T cell receptor beta chain was identified in a study of T cells expressing NK-cell markers. Across the whole study: The authors sequenced eight donors, of whom seven were HCMV-seropositive and one was seronegative. General study results and limits: As a fraction of CD8+ T cells, dominant NKG2C+ clonotypes reached about 1.0-7.0% in 5 or 6 donors.

Notes on this clonotype: Antigen unknown.

Each CDR3 protein gets one entry in TCRdb, which reprocessed the 5' RACE reads and gives no DNA. Its table lists some 300,000 distinct CDR3 sequences. The CDR3 totals 13 residues. Germline CDR1 and CDR2: MGHRA and YSYEKL. Sequencing input: blood T cells: a sorted CD56 or NKG2C T cell subset, CD4+ or CD8+ T cells, or bulk PBMC T cells (not recorded which). The clonotype originates from a man aged 18 to 35 in good health. The gene calls are TRBV4-1 and TRBJ2-1; TCRdb indicates TRBD2, and absent DNA this call remains unverified. CDR3 amino acids: CASSQLVGNEQFF.